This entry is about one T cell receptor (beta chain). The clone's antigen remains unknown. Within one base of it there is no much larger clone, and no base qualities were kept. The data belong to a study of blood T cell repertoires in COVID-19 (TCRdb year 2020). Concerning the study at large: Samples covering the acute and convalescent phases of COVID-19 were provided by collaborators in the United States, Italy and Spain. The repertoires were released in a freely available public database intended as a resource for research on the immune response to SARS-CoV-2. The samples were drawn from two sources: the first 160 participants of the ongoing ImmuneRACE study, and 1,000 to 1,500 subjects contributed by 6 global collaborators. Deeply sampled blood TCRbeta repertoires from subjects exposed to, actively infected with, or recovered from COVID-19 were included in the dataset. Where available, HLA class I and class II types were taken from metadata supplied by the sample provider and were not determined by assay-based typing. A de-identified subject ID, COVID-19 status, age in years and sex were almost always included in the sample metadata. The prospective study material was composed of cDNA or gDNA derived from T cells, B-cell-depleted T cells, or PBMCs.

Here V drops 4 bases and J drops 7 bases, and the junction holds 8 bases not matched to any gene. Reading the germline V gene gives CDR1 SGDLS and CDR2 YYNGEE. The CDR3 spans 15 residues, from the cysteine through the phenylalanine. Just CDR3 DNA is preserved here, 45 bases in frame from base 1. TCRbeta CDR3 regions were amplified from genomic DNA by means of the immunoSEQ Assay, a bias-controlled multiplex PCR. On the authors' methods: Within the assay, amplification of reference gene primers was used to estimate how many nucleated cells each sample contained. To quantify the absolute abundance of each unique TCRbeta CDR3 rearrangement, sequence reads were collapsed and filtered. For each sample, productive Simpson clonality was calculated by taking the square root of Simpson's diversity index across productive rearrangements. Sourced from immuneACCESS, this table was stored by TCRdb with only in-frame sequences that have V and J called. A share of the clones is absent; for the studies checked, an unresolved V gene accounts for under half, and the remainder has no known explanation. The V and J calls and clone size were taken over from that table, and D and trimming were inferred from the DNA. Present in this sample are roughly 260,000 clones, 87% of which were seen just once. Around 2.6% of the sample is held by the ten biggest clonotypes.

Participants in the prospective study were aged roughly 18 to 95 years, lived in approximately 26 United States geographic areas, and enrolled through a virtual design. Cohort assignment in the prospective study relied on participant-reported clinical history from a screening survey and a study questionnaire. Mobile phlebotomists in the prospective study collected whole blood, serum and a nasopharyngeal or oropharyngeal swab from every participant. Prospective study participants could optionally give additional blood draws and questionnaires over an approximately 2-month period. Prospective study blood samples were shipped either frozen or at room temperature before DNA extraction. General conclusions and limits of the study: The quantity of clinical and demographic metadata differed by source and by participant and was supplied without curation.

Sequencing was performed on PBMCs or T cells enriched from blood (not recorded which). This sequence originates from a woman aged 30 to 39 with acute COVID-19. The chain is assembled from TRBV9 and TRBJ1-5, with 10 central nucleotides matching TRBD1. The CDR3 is CASSPTGGYSQPQHF. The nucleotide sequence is TGTGCCAGCAGCCCGACAGGGGGCTATTCCCAGCCCCAGCATTTT.